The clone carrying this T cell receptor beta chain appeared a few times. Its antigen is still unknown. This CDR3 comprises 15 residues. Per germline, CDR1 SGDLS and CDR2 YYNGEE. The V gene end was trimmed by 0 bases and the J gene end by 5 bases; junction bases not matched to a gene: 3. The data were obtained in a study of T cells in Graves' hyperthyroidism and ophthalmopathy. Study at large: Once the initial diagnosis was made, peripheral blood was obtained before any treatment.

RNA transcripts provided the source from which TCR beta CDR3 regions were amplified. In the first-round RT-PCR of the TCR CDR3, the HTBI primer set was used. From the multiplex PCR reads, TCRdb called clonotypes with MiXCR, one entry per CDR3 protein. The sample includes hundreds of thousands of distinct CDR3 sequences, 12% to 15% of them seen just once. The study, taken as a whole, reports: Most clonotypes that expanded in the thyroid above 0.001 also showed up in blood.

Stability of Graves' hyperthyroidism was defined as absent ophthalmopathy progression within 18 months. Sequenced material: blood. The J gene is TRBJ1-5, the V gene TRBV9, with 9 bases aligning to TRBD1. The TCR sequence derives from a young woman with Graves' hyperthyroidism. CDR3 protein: CASSVGQGEHQPQHF. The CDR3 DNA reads TGTGCCAGCAGCGTAGGACAGGGGGAGCATCAGCCCCAGCATTTT.